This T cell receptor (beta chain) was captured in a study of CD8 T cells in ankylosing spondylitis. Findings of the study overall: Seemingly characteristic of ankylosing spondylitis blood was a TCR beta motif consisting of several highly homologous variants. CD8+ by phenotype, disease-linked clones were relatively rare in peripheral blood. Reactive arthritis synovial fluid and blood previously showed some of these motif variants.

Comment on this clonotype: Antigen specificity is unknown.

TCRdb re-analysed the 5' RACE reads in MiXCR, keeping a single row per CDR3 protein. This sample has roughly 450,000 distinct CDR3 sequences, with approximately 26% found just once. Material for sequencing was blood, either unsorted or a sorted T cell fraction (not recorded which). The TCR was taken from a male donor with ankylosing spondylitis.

CDR3 nucleotides: TGTGCCAGCAGCCGAACAGGGGTCCAGCCCCAGCATTTT. Encoded protein: CASSRTGVQPQHF. This chain connects TRBV3-1 to TRBJ1-5, with 7 bases that match TRBD1. The CDR3 runs 13 residues. The germline CDR1 and CDR2 sequences are LGHDT and YNNKEL (reference sequence). Trimming took 4 bases from V and 7 from J; bases not matched to a gene: 4.